One sample yielded the 7 T cell receptor beta chains listed below, sequenced in a study of blood T cell repertoires in COVID-19. Here immunoSEQ multiplex PCR was the method, and the copy in TCRdb shows in-frame clones only, minus some. The data show about 200,000 clones, nearly 90% seen once. The sequenced sample was peripheral blood. The receptors derive from a man aged 45-65 years with COVID-19, enrolled during active disease.

J is TRBJ1-5 and V is TRBV9; unclear D gene. Trimming stripped 3 bases from V and 3 bases from J, with 13 bases between. This CDR3 has 15 residues. Germline loops: CDR1 SGDLS, CDR2 YYNGEE. CDR3 nucleotide sequence: TGTGCCAGCAGCGAGGAAGGGAGTTCCAATCAGCCCCAGCATTTT. Translating it yields CASSEEGSSNQPQHF. Using reference TRBV9 and TRBJ1-5 for the parts outside the CDR3, the full variable domain is DSGVTQTPKHLITATGQRVTLRCSPRSGDLSVYWYQQSLDQGLQFLIQYYNGEERAKGNILERFSAQQFPDLHSELNLSSLELGDSALYFCASSEEGSSNQPQHFGDGTRLSIL.

The CDR3 coding sequence is TGTGCCAGCAGCGGTGGGACAGCCCGCTCCTACAATGAGCAGTTCTTC. Its translation is CASSGGTARSYNEQFF. This chain links TRBV9 with TRBJ2-1, with 7 bases identical to TRBD1. V gave up 3 bases and J gave up 0 bases; unmatched junction bases: 6. The length of the CDR3 is 16 residues. Looked up from germline, CDR1 is SGDLS and CDR2 is YYNGEE.

This chain connects TRBV19 to TRBJ1-5; a possible D gene is TRBD1 (6 bases). Germline lookup yields CDR1 LNHDA and CDR2 SQIVND (reference sequence). The germline V and J ends were trimmed by 6 bases and 5 bases, with 17 bases remaining between them. This CDR3 is built from 15 residues. This CDR3 reads CASREGGLAHQPQHF. The CDR3 nucleotides read TGTGCCAGTAGAGAAGGGGGTCTTGCGCATCAGCCCCAGCATTTT. The complete variable domain, with remaining parts taken from reference TRBV19 and TRBJ1-5, reads DGGITQSPKYLFRKEGQNVTLSCEQNLNHDAMYWYRQDPGQGLRLIYYSQIVNDFQKGDIAEGYSVSREKKESFPLTVTSAQKNPTAFYLCASREGGLAHQPQHFGDGTRLSIL.

The chain joins TRBV30 to TRBJ2-7, with 8 bases matching TRBD2. J lost 3 bases, V lost 0 bases, and 10 bases had no gene match. The CDR3 has 16 residues. The germline V gene has CDR1 GTSNPN and CDR2 SVGIG (reference sequence). CDR3 DNA: TGTGCCTGGAGTGTAGGGCCCGGGAGGGGGGTCTACGAGCAGTACTTC. It codes for CAWSVGPGRGVYEQYF.

The CDR3 DNA reads as TGTGCCAGCAGTGAAGCGGGGGGAAAGCAGTTCTTC. Its protein product is CASSEAGGKQFF. This chain links TRBV6-1 with TRBJ2-1, with a tentative D call TRBD2 (6 bases). Trimming removed 0 bases from V and 11 bases from J, with 8 bases in between. The CDR3 loop spans 12 amino acids. Germline lookup yields CDR1 MNHNS and CDR2 SASEGT.

This clone was recorded only once. The CDR3 DNA sequence: TGTGCCAGCAGTTTACAGGGTTGGGACACTGAAGCTTTCTTT. Its translation is CASSLQGWDTEAFF. The chain has TRBV28 and TRBJ1-1, with D tentatively TRBD1 (5 bases). The V end lost 2 bases, the J end lost 3 bases, and 10 bases lay between the germline ends. Germline V gene lookup returns CDR1 MDHEN and CDR2 SYDVKM. CDR3 length equals 14 residues.

The chain combines TRBV10-2 with TRBJ2-1; 7 positions agree with TRBD1. This CDR3 has 14 amino acids. Germline V lookup: CDR1 WSHSY, CDR2 SAAADI. Unmatched junction bases numbered 7, after V lost 11 bases and J lost 0 bases. The CDR3 DNA sequence: TGCGCCGCCTTACAGGGGAGCTCCTACAATGAGCAGTTCTTC. Its translation is CAALQGSSYNEQFF.